The source of this T cell receptor (beta chain) is a study of control samples from healthy donors and cancer patients. The V gene lost 0 bases and the J gene lost 7 bases, with 10 bases spanning the gap. Per the germline V gene, CDR1 is LGHNA and CDR2 is YNFKEQ. The length of the CDR3 is 15 residues. This clone has just a few counts. The assay was immunoSEQ multiplex PCR, and TCRdb's table has in-frame clones only and misses some. The sample consists of 55,000 to 65,000 clones, about 90% of them appearing once. The sequence came from an older woman with lung cancer. Source material: PBMCs. The V gene is TRBV4-2, the J gene TRBJ1-6, with D possibly being TRBD1 (6 bases). CDR3 loop: CASSQDNRANSPLHF. In DNA form, the CDR3 reads TGTGCCAGCAGCCAAGACAACAGGGCAAATTCACCCCTCCACTTT.